Below are 17 T cell receptor beta chains sequenced from a single sample in a study of blood T cell repertoires in COVID-19 (dated by TCRdb to 2019 to 2021). The library was made by the immunoSEQ multiplex PCR assay. The table comes from immuneACCESS by way of TCRdb, which keeps in-frame sequences with V and J called. Part of the clones is missing from these tables; in studies checked, under half for an unresolved V gene and the rest for unknown reasons. Counted in this sample were some 140,000 clones; about 85% of them appeared once. The ten largest clones take up over 0.55% of the sample. Sequencing was performed on peripheral blood. The origin of the receptors is a man in his sixties with COVID-19, enrolled during active disease.

This chain connects TRBV30 to TRBJ2-7; maybe TRBD2 (5 bases). The CDR3 length is 12 residues. Trimming left V 8 bases short and J 0 bases short, with 11 bases between. In germline, CDR1 is GTSNPN, CDR2 SVGIG (reference sequence). CDR3 region: CARSTSSYEQYF. The CDR3 DNA reads as TGTGCCCGTTCAACTAGCTCCTACGAGCAGTACTTC.

The chain combines TRBV7-9 with TRBJ1-2; TRBD1 matches at 7 bases. The CDR3 consists of 13 residues. J lost 5 bases, V lost 5 bases, and 5 bases had no gene match. The germline gives CDR1 SEHNR, CDR2 FQNEAQ (reference sequence). The CDR3 DNA follows: TGTGCCAGCAGCGTGGGACAGAATTATGGCTACACCTTC. As protein: CASSVGQNYGYTF.

With regard to this clone: Relative to the germline gene, one junction end is altered; a read error may explain this. V is TRBV6-2 or TRBV6-3 and J is TRBJ2-7; D is perhaps TRBD1 (5 bases). The CDR3 has 15 amino acids. Germline CDR1 MNHEY, CDR2 SVGEGT. CDR3 in amino acids: CASSPTAGQIALFDF. DNA of the CDR3: TGTGCCAGCAGCCCCACGGCAGGACAAATTGCTCTATTCGACTTC.

The chain joins TRBV4-3 to TRBJ1-6, with TRBD1 matching 9 bases. Germline V gene sequence: CDR1 LGHNA, CDR2 YSLEER. V lost 7 bases to trimming and J lost 8 bases; unmatched junction nucleotides: 3. The CDR3 consists of 13 residues. The CDR3 DNA sequence: TGCGCCAGCAAGGGACAGGGAGATTCACCCCTCCACTTT. Translating it yields CASKGQGDSPLHF.

The V and J genes are TRBV21-1 and TRBJ2-4; the table's TRBD2 call for D was not verified on the DNA. TRBV21-1 is a recognized pseudogene. This CDR3 region has 14 residues. CDR3: CATHRGVTEDIQYF. The DNA for the CDR3 is TGTGCCACACACCGGGGGGTGACCGAGGACATTCAGTACTTC.

This sequence joins TRBV7-8 and TRBJ1-5; tentatively, D is TRBD1 (5 bases). V gave up 3 bases and J gave up 2 bases, with 11 bases separating them. Germline CDR1 and CDR2: SGHVS and FQNEAQ. The CDR3 is 15 residues long. The CDR3 sequence: CASSFQGSGNQPQHF. The CDR3 DNA sequence: TGTGCCAGCAGCTTCCAGGGTTCGGGCAATCAGCCCCAGCATTTT.

The rearrangement links TRBV19 to TRBJ1-2; D is possibly TRBD1 (6 bases). CDR3 length: 13 amino acids. The V end lost 5 bases, the J end lost 8 bases, and 15 bases lay between the germline ends. CDR1 is LNHDA, CDR2 SQIVND, per germline (reference sequence). As DNA, the CDR3 is TGTGCCAGTAGTCTTCCCAGGGGCGAAGGCTACACCTTC. Translated, it gives CASSLPRGEGYTF.

The chain has TRBV18 and TRBJ2-2; TRBD1 matches 7 bases. Germline loops: CDR1 KGHSH, CDR2 LQKENI. The CDR3 totals 15 residues. The trim removed 3 bases at V and 6 bases at J, leaving 7 bases unmatched. CDR3: CASSPRQGDAGELFF. CDR3 DNA: TGTGCCAGCTCACCGCGCCAGGGGGACGCCGGGGAGCTGTTTTTT.

This chain joins TRBV18 and TRBJ1-6; 7 bases are shared with TRBD1. Losses at the gene ends were 4 bases for V and 6 bases for J; bases not matched to a gene: 3. Germline V gene data show CDR1 as KGHSH and CDR2 as LQKENI. This CDR3 spans 14 amino acids. This CDR3 is CASSLDRFNSPLHF. The DNA for the CDR3 is TGTGCCAGCTCACTGGACAGGTTTAATTCACCCCTCCACTTT.

The chain has TRBV4-1 and TRBJ2-7; 11 nucleotides align to TRBD1. Germline CDR1 reads MGHRA; CDR2 reads YSYEKL. The CDR3 has 15 residues. Trimming removed 4 bases from V and 4 bases from J; junction bases left unmatched: 6. CDR3 protein: CASSREGQGAYEQYF. The CDR3 region has the DNA TGCGCCAGCAGCCGAGAAGGACAGGGGGCTTACGAGCAGTACTTC.

This clone has only one observation. The chain couples TRBV7-3 to TRBJ1-2, with 7 bases identical to TRBD1. Losses at the gene ends were 5 bases for V and 2 bases for J; bases not matched to a gene: 2. The CDR3 contains 13 residues. Germline V lookup: CDR1 SGHTA, CDR2 FQGTGA. In DNA, the CDR3 is TGTGCCAGCAGCCAGGGACAGAACTATGGCTACACCTTC. This codes for CASSQGQNYGYTF.

CDR3 nucleotide sequence: TGTGCTAGTGGTTTGGGAGTAGCGGGGGGGCCAGATACGCAGTATTTT. It is translated as CASGLGVAGGPDTQYF. This chain uses TRBV12-5 with TRBJ2-3; 11 nucleotides align to TRBD2. V was pared by 1 base and J by 4 bases, with 4 bases of the junction left unmatched. CDR3 length equals 16 residues. Germline V gene sequence: CDR1 LGHNT, CDR2 FRNRAP.

On this clone itself: The junction differs from germline at one of its ends, possibly a read error. V is TRBV7-7 and J is TRBJ2-5; 8 positions match TRBD2. The CDR3 runs 15 residues. Germline CDR1 is SSHAT and CDR2 is FNYEAQ (reference sequence). CDR3 coding DNA: TGTGCTAGCAGCTTAGCAGGGCTAGCGGGAGAGACCCAGTACTTC. It yields the protein CASSLAGLAGETQYF.

The DNA of the CDR3 is TGTGCCAGCAGCTTGTGGGGGTCACGGACAGGGACCTATGGCTACACCTTC. Its protein is CASSLWGSRTGTYGYTF. The chain employs TRBV5-6 and TRBJ1-2; 8 nucleotides line up with TRBD1. Germline lookup yields CDR1 SGHDT and CDR2 YYEEEE. Trimming removed 1 base from V and 4 bases from J; junction bases left unmatched: 12. CDR3 size: 17 residues.

This sequence joins TRBV7-9 and TRBJ2-7; TRBD1 matches at 10 bases. Trimming cost V 7 bases and J 1 base; bases outside gene matches: 1. The CDR3 consists of 13 residues. Per the germline V gene, CDR1 is SEHNR and CDR2 is FQNEAQ (reference sequence). CDR3 DNA: TGTGCCAGCACGGACAGGGGGTCCTACGAGCAGTACTTC. It is translated as CASTDRGSYEQYF.

The chain employs TRBV3-1 (or the pseudogene TRBV3-2) and TRBJ1-5; D remains unclear. The germline gives CDR1 LGHDT, CDR2 YNNKEL (reference sequence). The CDR3 totals 15 residues. The V end was cut by 1 base, the J end by 0 bases, with 7 bases between. The CDR3 coding sequence is TGTGCCAGCAGCCAAGCAGGAATTAGCAATCAGCCCCAGCATTTT. Its protein product is CASSQAGISNQPQHF.

V gene TRBV19 combines with J gene TRBJ1-2; 8 bases match TRBD1. Germline trimming cut 7 bases from V and 5 bases from J; bases unmatched to any gene: 3. CDR3 length: 12 amino acids. The V gene's germline CDR1 is LNHDA and CDR2 SQIVND (reference sequence). CDR3 coding DNA: TGTGCCAGTACCGACAGGGGATATGGCTACACCTTC. Its translation is CASTDRGYGYTF.